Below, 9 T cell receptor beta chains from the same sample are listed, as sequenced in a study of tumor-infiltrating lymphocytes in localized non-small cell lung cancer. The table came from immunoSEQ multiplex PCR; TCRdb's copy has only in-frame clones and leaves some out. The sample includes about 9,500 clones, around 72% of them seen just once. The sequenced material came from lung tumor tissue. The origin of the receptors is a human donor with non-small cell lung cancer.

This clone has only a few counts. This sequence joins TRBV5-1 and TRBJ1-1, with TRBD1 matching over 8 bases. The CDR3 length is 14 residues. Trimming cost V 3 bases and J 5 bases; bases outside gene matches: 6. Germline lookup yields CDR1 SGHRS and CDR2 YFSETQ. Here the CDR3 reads CASSSGQGSTEAFF. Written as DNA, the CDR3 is TGCGCCAGCAGCTCTGGACAGGGAAGTACTGAAGCTTTCTTT.

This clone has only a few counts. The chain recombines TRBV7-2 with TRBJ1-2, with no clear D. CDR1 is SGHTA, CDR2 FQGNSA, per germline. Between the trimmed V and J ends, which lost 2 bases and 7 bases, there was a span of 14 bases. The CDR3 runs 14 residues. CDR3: CASSLLFEGRGYTF. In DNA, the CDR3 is TGTGCCAGCAGCTTATTGTTCGAGGGTCGTGGCTACACCTTC.

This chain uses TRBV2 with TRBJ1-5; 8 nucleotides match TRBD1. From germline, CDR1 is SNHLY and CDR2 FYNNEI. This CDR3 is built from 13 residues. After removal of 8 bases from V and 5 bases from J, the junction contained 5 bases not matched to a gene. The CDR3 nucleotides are TGTGCCAGCGGATTGACAGGGGATCAGCCCCAGCATTTT. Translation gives CASGLTGDQPQHF.

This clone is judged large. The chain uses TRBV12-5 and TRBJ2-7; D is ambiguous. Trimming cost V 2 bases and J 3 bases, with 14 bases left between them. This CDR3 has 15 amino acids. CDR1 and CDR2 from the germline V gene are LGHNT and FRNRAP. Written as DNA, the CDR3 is TGTGCTAGTGGTTTGACAGCGTGGTCCCTCTACGAGCAGTACTTC. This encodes CASGLTAWSLYEQYF.

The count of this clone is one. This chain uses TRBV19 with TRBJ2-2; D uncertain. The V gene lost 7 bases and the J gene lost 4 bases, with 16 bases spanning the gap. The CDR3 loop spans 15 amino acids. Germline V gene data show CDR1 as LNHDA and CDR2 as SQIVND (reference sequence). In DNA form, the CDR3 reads TGTGCCAGTACCGAACTAATTGTCGGCACCGGGGAGCTGTTTTTT. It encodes CASTELIVGTGELFF.

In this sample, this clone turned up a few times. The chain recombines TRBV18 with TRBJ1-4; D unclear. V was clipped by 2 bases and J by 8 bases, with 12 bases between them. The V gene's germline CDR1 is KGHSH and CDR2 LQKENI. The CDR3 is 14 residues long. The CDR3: CASSPRSGREKLFF. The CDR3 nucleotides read TGTGCCAGCTCACCAAGAAGCGGACGGGAAAAACTGTTTTTT.

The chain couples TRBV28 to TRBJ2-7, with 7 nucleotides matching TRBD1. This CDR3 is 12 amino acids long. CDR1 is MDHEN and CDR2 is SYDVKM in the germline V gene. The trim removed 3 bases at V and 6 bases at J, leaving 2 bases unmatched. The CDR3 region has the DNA TGTGCCAGCAGTTTGAACAGGGGCGAGCAGTACTTC. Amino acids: CASSLNRGEQYF.

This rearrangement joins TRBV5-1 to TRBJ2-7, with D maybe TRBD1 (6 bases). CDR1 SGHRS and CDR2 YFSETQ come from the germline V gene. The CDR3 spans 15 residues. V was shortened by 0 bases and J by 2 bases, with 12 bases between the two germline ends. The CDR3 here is CASSLAIQGPYEQYF. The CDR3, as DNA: TGCGCCAGCAGCTTGGCCATACAGGGTCCCTACGAGCAGTACTTC.

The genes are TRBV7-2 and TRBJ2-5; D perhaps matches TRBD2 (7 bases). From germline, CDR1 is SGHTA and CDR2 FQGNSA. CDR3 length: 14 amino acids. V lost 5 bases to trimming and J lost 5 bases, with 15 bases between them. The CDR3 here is CASSLPEGGETQYF. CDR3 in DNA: TGTGCCAGCAGCCTACCGGAGGGGGGGGAGACCCAGTACTTC.